This is a list of T cell receptor beta chains from one sample in a study. TCRdb called the 5' RACE reads again in MiXCR, with one record for every CDR3 protein. This table holds 7,000 to 9,000 distinct CDR3 sequences, about a sixth found once. The specimen was memory CD4+ T cells sorted from blood. The receptors shown here come from a female donor with breast cancer. CDR3s include the opening cysteine and the closing phenylalanine or tryptophan. A D gene is named only where the DNA matches it firmly. Clone sizes are given selectively: once, few, many, or a class where the clone is expanded.

>.|many|TRBV5-1|TRBJ1-1
CASSLEGLWRVNTEAFF
TGCGCCAGCAGCTTGGAAGGGTTGTGGCGAGTTAACACTGAAGCTTTCTTT
>.|medium-sized|TRBV7-8|TRBJ1-4
CASSSGLHEKLFF
TGTGCCAGCAGCTCGGGGCTTCACGAAAAACTGTTTTTT
>TRBD2|medium-sized|TRBV27|TRBJ2-2
CASSPTRTSGSLGGELFF
TGTGCCAGCAGTCCCACACGGACTAGCGGGAGCCTGGGCGGGGAGCTGTTTTTT
>.|many|TRBV12-3/TRBV12-4|TRBJ2-2
CASSHREGLFF
TGTGCCAGCAGTCATAGAGAAGGGCTGTTTTTT
>TRBD1|many|TRBV19|TRBJ2-7
CASSTYRGRDEQYF
TGTGCCAGTAGTACATACAGGGGGCGAGACGAGCAGTACTTC
>.|medium-sized|TRBV29-1|TRBJ2-2
CSVQGYTGELFF
TGCAGCGTCCAGGGGTACACCGGGGAGCTGTTTTTT
>.|few|TRBV3-1|TRBJ2-6
CASSLRPRGPGANVLTF
TGTGCCAGCAGCCTCCGCCCCCGGGGGCCTGGGGCCAACGTCCTGACTTTC
>.|many|TRBV6-5|TRBJ1-5
CASSRDGNQPQHF
TGTGCCAGCAGTCGTGACGGGAATCAGCCCCAGCATTTT
>.|medium-sized|TRBV6-2/TRBV6-3|TRBJ2-1
CASSYVFRKSYNEQFF
TGTGCCAGCAGTTACGTGTTTAGGAAATCCTACAATGAGCAGTTCTTC
>.|.|TRBV7-2|TRBJ2-7
CASSLGRWGMGGEQYF
TGTGCCAGCAGCTTAGGTCGCTGGGGAATGGGTGGCGAGCAGTACTTC
>.|medium-sized|TRBV20-1|TRBJ2-3
CSARDYAQYF
TGCAGTGCTAGAGATTACGCGCAGTATTTT
>.|.|TRBV5-1|TRBJ2-1
CASSPHLANEQFF
TGCGCCAGCAGCCCTCACTTAGCTAATGAGCAGTTCTTC
>.|medium-sized|TRBV7-2|TRBJ2-1
CASSPRQAPEQFF
TGTGCCAGCAGCCCGAGACAAGCCCCTGAGCAGTTCTTC
>TRBD1|few|TRBV29-1|TRBJ2-2
CSAQTGQSTGELFF
TGCAGCGCCCAGACAGGGCAGAGCACCGGGGAGCTGTTTTTT
>TRBD2|few|TRBV4-2|TRBJ2-3
CASSLKNVGTGGADTQYF
TGTGCCAGCAGTCTTAAGAATGTGGGGACGGGAGGGGCAGATACGCAGTATTTT
>.|many|TRBV7-9|TRBJ2-7
CASSGTTSRSYEQYF
TGTGCCAGCAGCGGGACAACTTCCCGTTCCTACGAGCAGTACTTC
>TRBD2|.|TRBV6-5|TRBJ2-7
CASSSRSGRTSYVQYF
TGTGCCAGCAGTTCACGTAGCGGGAGGACCTCCTACGTGCAGTACTTC
>.|medium-sized|TRBV4-2|TRBJ2-1
CASSQASTDEQFF
TGTGCCAGCAGCCAGGCTTCGACGGATGAGCAGTTCTTC
>TRBD2|medium-sized|TRBV9|TRBJ2-1
CASTEREFSNEQFF
TGTGCCAGCACTGAGCGGGAGTTCAGCAATGAGCAGTTCTTC
>TRBD1|many|TRBV4-2|TRBJ1-2
CASSQNRGDYGYTF
TGTGCCAGCAGCCAAAACAGGGGGGACTATGGCTACACCTTC